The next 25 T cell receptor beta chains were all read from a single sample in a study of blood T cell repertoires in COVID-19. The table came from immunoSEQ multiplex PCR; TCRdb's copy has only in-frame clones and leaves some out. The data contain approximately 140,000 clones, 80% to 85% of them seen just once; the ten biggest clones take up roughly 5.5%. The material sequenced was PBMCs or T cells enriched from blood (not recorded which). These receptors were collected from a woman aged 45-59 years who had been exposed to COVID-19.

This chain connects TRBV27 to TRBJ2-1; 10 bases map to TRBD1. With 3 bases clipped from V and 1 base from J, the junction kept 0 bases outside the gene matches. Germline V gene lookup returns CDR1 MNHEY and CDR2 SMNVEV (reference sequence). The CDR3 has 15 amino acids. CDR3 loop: CASSLDRGSYNEQFF. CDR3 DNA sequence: TGTGCCAGCAGTTTGGACAGGGGGTCCTACAATGAGCAGTTCTTC.

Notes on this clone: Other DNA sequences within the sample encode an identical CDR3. The chain's CDR3 is CASSLAGNQPQHF. For the CDR3, the DNA is TGCGCCAGCAGCTTGGCGGGCAATCAGCCCCAGCATTTT. V gene TRBV5-1 combines with J gene TRBJ1-5; no reliable D call. Trimming removed 0 bases at V and 2 bases at J, with 3 bases between. Germline V gene data show CDR1 as SGHRS and CDR2 as YFSETQ. The CDR3 is made up of 13 amino acids. Filled out from reference TRBV5-1 and TRBJ1-5, the complete variable domain reads KAGVTQTPRYLIKTRGQQVTLSCSPISGHRSVSWYQQTPGQGLQFLFEYFSETQRNKGNFPGRFSGRQFSNSRSEMNVSTLELGDSALYLCASSLAGNQPQHFGDGTRLSIL.

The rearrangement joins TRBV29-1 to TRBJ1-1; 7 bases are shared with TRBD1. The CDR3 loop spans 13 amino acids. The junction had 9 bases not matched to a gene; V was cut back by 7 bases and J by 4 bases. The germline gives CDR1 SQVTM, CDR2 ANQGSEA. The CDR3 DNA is TGCAGCGGACACAGGGGTTTCTCCACTGAAGCTTTCTTT. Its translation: CSGHRGFSTEAFF.

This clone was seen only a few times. CDR3 in DNA: TGTGCCAGCGGTAGCGGGGCCTCCTACGAGCAGTACTTC. It translates to CASGSGASYEQYF. The chain joins TRBV14 to TRBJ2-7; 8 nucleotides align to TRBD2. Germline-derived CDR1 and CDR2 are SGHDN and FVKESK. Trimming at V came to 8 bases and at J to 0 bases, leaving 3 bases not matched to a gene. CDR3 size: 13 residues. The full variable domain, with the rest looked up from reference TRBV14 and TRBJ2-7, is EAGVTQFPSHSVIEKGQTVTLRCDPISGHDNLYWYRRVMGKEIKFLLHFVKESKQDESGMPNNRFLAERTGGTYSTLKVQPAELEDSGVYFCASGSGASYEQYFGPGTRLTVT.

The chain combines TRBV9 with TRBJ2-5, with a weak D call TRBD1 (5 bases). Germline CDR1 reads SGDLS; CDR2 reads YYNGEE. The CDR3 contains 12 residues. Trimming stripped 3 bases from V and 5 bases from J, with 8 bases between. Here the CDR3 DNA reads TGTGCCAGCAGCGGTAAGGGGGAGACCCAGTACTTC. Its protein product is CASSGKGETQYF.

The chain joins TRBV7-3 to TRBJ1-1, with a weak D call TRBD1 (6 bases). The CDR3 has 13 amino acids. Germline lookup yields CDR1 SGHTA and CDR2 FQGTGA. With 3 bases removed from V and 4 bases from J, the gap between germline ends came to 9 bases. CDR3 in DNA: TGTGCCAGCAGCTTGGGACAAACCACTGAAGCTTTCTTT. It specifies CASSLGQTTEAFF.

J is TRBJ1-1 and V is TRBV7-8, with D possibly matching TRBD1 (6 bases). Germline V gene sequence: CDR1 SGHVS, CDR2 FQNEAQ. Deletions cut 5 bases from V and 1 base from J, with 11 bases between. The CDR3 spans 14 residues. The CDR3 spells CASSTRTENTEAFF. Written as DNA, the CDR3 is TGTGCCAGCAGCACCAGGACAGAGAACACTGAAGCTTTCTTT.

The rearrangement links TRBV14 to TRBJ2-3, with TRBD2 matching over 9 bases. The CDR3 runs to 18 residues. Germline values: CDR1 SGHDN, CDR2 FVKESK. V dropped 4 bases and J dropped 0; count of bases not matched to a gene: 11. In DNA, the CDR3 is TGTGCCAGCAGCCTAGACCTCCTAGCGGGGCTTAGCACAGATACGCAGTATTTT. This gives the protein CASSLDLLAGLSTDTQYF.

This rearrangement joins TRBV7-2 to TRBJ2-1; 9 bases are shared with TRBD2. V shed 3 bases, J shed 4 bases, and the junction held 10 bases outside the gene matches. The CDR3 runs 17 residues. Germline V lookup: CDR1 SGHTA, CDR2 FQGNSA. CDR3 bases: TGTGCCAGCAGCTTGCGTGCGGGAGGGCCGAAGTACAATGAGCAGTTCTTC. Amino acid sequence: CASSLRAGGPKYNEQFF.

This CDR3 is CSVLAGLGAFF. CDR3 bases: TGCAGCGTTCTCGCCGGACTCGGAGCTTTCTTT. The rearrangement links TRBV29-1 to TRBJ1-1; the D is unclear. Trimming removed 5 bases from V and 10 bases from J, with 14 bases in between. Germline V gene data show CDR1 as SQVTM and CDR2 as ANQGSEA. The CDR3 extends over 11 amino acids.

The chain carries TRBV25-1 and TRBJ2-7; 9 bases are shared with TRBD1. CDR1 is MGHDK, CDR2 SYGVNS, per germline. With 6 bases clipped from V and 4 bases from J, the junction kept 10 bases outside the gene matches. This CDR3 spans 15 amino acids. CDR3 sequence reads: CASRGGQGDLYEQYF. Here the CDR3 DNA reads TGTGCCAGCAGGGGGGGACAGGGTGATCTATACGAGCAGTACTTC.

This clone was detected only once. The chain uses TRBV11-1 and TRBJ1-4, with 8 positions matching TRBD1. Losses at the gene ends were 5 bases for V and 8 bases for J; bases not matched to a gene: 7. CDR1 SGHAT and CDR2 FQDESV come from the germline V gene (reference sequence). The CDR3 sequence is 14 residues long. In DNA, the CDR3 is TGTGCCAGCAGCCCCGGACAGGGCGAAGAAAAACTGTTTTTT. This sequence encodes CASSPGQGEEKLFF.

The CDR3 DNA follows: TGCGCCAGCAGCTTGGGGGGGACAGAATACAATGAGCAGTTCTTC. Its translation: CASSLGGTEYNEQFF. The chain recombines TRBV5-1 with TRBJ2-1; 7 positions agree with TRBD1. V lost 0 bases to trimming and J lost 4 bases; unmatched junction nucleotides: 4. The CDR3 is 15 residues long. From germline, CDR1 is SGHRS and CDR2 YFSETQ.

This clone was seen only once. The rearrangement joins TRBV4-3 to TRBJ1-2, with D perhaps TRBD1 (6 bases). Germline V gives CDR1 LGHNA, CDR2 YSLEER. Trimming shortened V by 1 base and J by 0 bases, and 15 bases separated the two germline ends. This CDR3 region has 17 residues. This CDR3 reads CASSQVGQGSANYGYTF. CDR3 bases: TGCGCCAGCAGCCAAGTAGGTCAGGGGTCAGCTAACTATGGCTACACCTTC.

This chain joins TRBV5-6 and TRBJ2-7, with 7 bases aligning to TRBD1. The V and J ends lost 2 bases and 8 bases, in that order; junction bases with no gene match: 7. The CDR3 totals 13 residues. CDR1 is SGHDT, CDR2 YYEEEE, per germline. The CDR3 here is CASSLGRGKQQYF. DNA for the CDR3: TGTGCCAGCAGCTTAGGCAGGGGGAAACAGCAGTACTTC.

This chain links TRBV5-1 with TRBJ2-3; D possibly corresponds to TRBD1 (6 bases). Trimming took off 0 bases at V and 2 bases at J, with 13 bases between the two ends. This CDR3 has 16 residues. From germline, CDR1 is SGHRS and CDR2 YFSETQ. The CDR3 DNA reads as TGCGCCAGCAGCTTGGAGGGGACAAAAGACACAGATACGCAGTATTTT. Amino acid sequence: CASSLEGTKDTDTQYF.

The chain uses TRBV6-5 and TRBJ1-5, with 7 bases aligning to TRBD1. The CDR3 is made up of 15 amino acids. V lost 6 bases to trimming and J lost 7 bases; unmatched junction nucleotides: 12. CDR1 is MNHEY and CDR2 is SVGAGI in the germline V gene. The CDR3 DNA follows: TGTGCCAGCAGGCCGGGACAGTTAGAGGGACAGCCCCAGCATTTT. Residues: CASRPGQLEGQPQHF.

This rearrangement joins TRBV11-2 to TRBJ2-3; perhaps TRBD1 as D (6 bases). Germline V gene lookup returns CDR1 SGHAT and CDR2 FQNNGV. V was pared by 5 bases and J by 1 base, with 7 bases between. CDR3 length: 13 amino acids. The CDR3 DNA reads TGTGCCAGCAGCCGGACAGGCACAGATACGCAGTATTTT. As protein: CASSRTGTDTQYF. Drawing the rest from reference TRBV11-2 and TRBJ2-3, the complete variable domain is EAGVAQSPRYKIIEKRQSVAFWCNPISGHATLYWYQQILGQGPKLLIQFQNNGVVDDSQLPKDRFSAERLKGVDSTLKIQPAKLEDSAVYLCASSRTGTDTQYFGPGTRLTVL.

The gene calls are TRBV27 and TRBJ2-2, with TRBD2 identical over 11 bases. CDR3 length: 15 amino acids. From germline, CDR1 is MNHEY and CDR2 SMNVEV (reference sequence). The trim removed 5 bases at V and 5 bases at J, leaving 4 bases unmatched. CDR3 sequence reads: CASSRRLAGTGELFF. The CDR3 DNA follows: TGTGCCAGCAGTCGCAGACTAGCGGGGACCGGGGAGCTGTTTTTT.

The CDR3 sequence: CASSARLEEEQYF. In nucleotides, the CDR3 is TGTGCCAGCAGCGCCCGACTCGAAGAGGAGCAGTACTTC. This chain connects TRBV7-8 to TRBJ2-7; no reliable D call. CDR1 and CDR2 (germline): SGHVS, FQNEAQ. Trimming removed 5 bases from V and 7 bases from J, with 15 bases in between. CDR3 size: 13 residues.

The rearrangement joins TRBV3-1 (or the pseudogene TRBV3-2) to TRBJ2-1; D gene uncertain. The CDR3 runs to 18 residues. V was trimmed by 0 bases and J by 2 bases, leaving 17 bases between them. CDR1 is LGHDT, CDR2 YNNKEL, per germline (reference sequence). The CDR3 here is CASSQDREATSPYNEQFF. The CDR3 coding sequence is TGTGCCAGCAGCCAAGATCGAGAGGCTACCTCCCCCTACAATGAGCAGTTCTTC.

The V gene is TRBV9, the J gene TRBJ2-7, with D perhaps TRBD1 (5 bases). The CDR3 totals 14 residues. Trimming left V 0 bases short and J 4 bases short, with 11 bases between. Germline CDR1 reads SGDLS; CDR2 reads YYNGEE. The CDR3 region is CASSVDTRAYEQYF. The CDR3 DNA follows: TGTGCCAGCAGCGTAGATACCAGGGCATACGAGCAGTACTTC. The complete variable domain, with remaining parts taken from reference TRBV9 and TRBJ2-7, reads DSGVTQTPKHLITATGQRVTLRCSPRSGDLSVYWYQQSLDQGLQFLIQYYNGEERAKGNILERFSAQQFPDLHSELNLSSLELGDSALYFCASSVDTRAYEQYFGPGTRLTVT.

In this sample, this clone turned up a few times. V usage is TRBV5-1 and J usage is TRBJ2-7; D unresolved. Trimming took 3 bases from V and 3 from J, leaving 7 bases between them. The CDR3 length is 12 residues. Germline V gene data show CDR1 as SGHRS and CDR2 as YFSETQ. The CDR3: CASSSPNYEQYF. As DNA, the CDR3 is TGCGCCAGCAGCTCCCCAAACTACGAGCAGTACTTC. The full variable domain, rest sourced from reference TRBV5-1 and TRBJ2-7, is KAGVTQTPRYLIKTRGQQVTLSCSPISGHRSVSWYQQTPGQGLQFLFEYFSETQRNKGNFPGRFSGRQFSNSRSEMNVSTLELGDSALYLCASSSPNYEQYFGPGTRLTVT.

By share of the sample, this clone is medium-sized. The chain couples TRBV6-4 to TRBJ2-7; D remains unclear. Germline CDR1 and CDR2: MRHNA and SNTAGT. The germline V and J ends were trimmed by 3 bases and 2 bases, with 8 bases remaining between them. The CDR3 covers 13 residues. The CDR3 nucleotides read TGTGCCAGCAGTGAAGGCGGCACCTACGAGCAGTACTTC. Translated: CASSEGGTYEQYF.

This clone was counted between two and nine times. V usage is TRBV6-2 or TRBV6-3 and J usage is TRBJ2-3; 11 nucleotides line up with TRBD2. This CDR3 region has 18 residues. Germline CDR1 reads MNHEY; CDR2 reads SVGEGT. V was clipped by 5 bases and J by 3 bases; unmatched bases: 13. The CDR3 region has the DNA TGTGCCAGCAGTAGGGGGGGACTAGCGGCGAGATCGACAGATACGCAGTATTTT. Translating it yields CASSRGGLAARSTDTQYF.